This T cell receptor beta chain was profiled in a study of yellow fever vaccine responses in identical twins. Study conclusions and caveats: Reportedly, the T cell response mounted by twins to vaccine seemed partly convergent, partly personalized.

In regard to this clonotype: Its antigen is unidentified. Relative to the germline gene, one junction end is altered; a read error may explain this.

Via MiXCR, TCRdb re-called the RT-PCR reads, giving one row per CDR3 protein. The data contain around 4,400 distinct CDR3 sequences, roughly 85% of them singletons. The CDR3 consists of 13 residues. The germline gives CDR1 SSHAT, CDR2 FNYEAQ (reference sequence). The V and J genes are TRBV7-7 and TRBJ2-1; D not resolved. The sample was T cells from blood (PBMCs), unsorted or a sorted subset (not recorded which), taken before or after yellow fever vaccination (not recorded which). The sequence was obtained from a woman under 30 who received the yellow fever vaccine. CDR3 amino acids: CASSLNSNNEQFF. CDR3 nucleotide sequence: TGTGCTAGCAGCTTAAATAGCAACAATGAGCAGTTCTTC.